A selection of T cell receptor beta chains follows, all from one sample in a study of T cells in Graves' hyperthyroidism and ophthalmopathy. TCRdb reprocessed the multiplex PCR reads with MiXCR, giving one entry per CDR3 protein. The repertoire includes roughly 840,000 distinct CDR3 sequences, more than 30% of them detected once, and approximately 10% sits in the top ten. The sample was blood. Receptors were obtained from a man younger than 35 with Graves' hyperthyroidism. The CDR3 runs from the conserved cysteine through the conserved F or W. The D gene is left open where the match is weak. Clone sizes are given selectively: once, few, many, or a class where the clone is expanded.

TRBV6-5	few	NA	TRBJ1-5	TGTGCCAGCAGTTACGGTCGGTACAATCAGCCCCAGCATTTT	CASSYGRYNQPQHF
TRBV20-1	NA	NA	TRBJ2-2	TGCAGTGCTAGAGATCGGGCCTACGGCGGGGAGCTGTTTTTT	CSARDRAYGGELFF
TRBV29-1	NA	NA	TRBJ2-5	TGCAGCGTGGAGGGGGCTTGGGAGACCCAGTACTTC	CSVEGAWETQYF
TRBV6-2/TRBV6-3	NA	NA	TRBJ2-5	TGTGCCAGCAGCCCCGGAGGGAGGTACCAAGAGACCCAGTACTTC	CASSPGGRYQETQYF
TRBV20-1	NA	NA	TRBJ1-2	TGCAGTGCCCTGGACAGAAGAAACTATGGCTACACCTTC	CSALDRRNYGYTF
TRBV12-3/TRBV12-4	few	TRBD1	TRBJ1-4	TGTGCCAGCAGTTTCCGGGACAGCGTTAATGAAAAACTGTTTTTT	CASSFRDSVNEKLFF
TRBV29-1	NA	TRBD1	TRBJ1-5	TGCAGCGTTGGGGGACAGGGAGAGACCCAGCATTTT	CSVGGQGETQHF
TRBV10-2	many	NA	TRBJ2-2	TGCGCCAGCATCACGAACACCGGGGAGCTGTTTTTT	CASITNTGELFF
TRBV7-9	many	NA	TRBJ1-4	TGTGCCAGCAGCTTAGCACACCGCGGGACAGAAAAACTGTTTTTT	CASSLAHRGTEKLFF
TRBV19	NA	TRBD1	TRBJ1-6	TGTGCCAGTACGAGACAGGGTGCGGTAGTTTCACCCCTCCACTTT	CASTRQGAVVSPLHF
TRBV7-9	many	NA	TRBJ1-6	TGTGCCAGCGGGGGTTCACCCCTCCACTTT	CASGGSPLHF
TRBV6-5	many	NA	TRBJ1-6	TGTGCCAGCACCGCAAGCGACGTGGGTTCACCCCTCCACTTT	CASTASDVGSPLHF
TRBV2	NA	NA	TRBJ2-3	TGTGCCAGCACCCGCTACGGGGAGCGCACAGATACGCAGTATTTT	CASTRYGERTDTQYF
TRBV24-1	NA	NA	TRBJ2-2	TGTGCCACCAGTGATATTAAGCGGAGCGGTGGGGAGCTGTTTTTT	CATSDIKRSGGELFF
TRBV7-3	NA	TRBD2	TRBJ2-2	TGTGCCAGCAGCCGTCCTAGCGGGGGCCCCAGCGGGGAGCTGTTTTTT	CASSRPSGGPSGELFF
TRBV2	once	NA	TRBJ1-2	TGTGCCAGCAGTGAAGGGGGGAGATATGGCTACACCTTC	CASSEGGRYGYTF
TRBV19	few	NA	TRBJ1-1	TGTGCCAGTAGCTCTCTGGGGGGGAACGGTAACACTGAAGCTTTCTTT	CASSSLGGNGNTEAFF
TRBV12-3/TRBV12-4	few	NA	TRBJ2-5	TGTGCCAGCAGTTCCCACCAGTACCAAGAGACCCAGTACTTC	CASSSHQYQETQYF
TRBV12-3/TRBV12-4	many	NA	TRBJ1-1	TGTGCCAGCATGAGGGGGTTTTACACTGAAGCTTTCTTT	CASMRGFYTEAFF
TRBV20-1	many	NA	TRBJ1-2	TGCAGTGCCCGATCCCAGGGAAACTATGGCTACACCTTC	CSARSQGNYGYTF
TRBV4-1	few	TRBD1	TRBJ1-4	TGCGCCAGCAGCCATCCTGGGACAGCAAGGACTAATGAAAAACTGTTTTTT	CASSHPGTARTNEKLFF
TRBV7-2	few	NA	TRBJ2-7	TGTGCCAGCAGCTTAAAGAGCTTCTACGAGCAGTACTTC	CASSLKSFYEQYF
TRBV5-1	NA	NA	TRBJ1-2	TGCGCCAGCAGCTTGGTGACCGGCTACACCTTC	CASSLVTGYTF
TRBV20-1	few	NA	TRBJ1-6	TGCAGTTACAGTAACTCACCCCTCCACTTT	CSYSNSPLHF
TRBV15	many	NA	TRBJ2-5	TGTGCCACCAGCAGGGCCAGAGAGACCCAGTACTTC	CATSRARETQYF
TRBV5-8	NA	NA	TRBJ1-6	TGTGCCAGCAGCCAAGAAGAGGGAAACTATTCACCCCTCCACTTT	CASSQEEGNYSPLHF
TRBV20-1	NA	NA	TRBJ2-3	TGCAGTGCTAGAGATGAGGTTAGCACGCAGTATTTT	CSARDEVSTQYF
TRBV7-3	few	NA	TRBJ2-5	TGTGCCAGCAGCTCCCCGGCGGGGACCCAAGAGACCCAGTACTTC	CASSSPAGTQETQYF
TRBV11-3	few	TRBD1	TRBJ1-1	TGTGCCAGCCGCGGGACAGGATCGAACACTGAAGCTTTCTTT	CASRGTGSNTEAFF
TRBV12-3/TRBV12-4	few	NA	TRBJ1-2	TGTGCCAGCAGTTTAGAACACCTCTATGGCTACACCTTC	CASSLEHLYGYTF
TRBV12-3/TRBV12-4	few	NA	TRBJ1-1	TGTGCCAGCAGTTCCGCCCCGAACACTGAAGCTTTCTTT	CASSSAPNTEAFF
TRBV2	many	NA	TRBJ2-7	TGTGCCGCAGCTATGGAGGGCGGCTACGAGCAGTACTTC	CAAAMEGGYEQYF
TRBV19	NA	TRBD1	TRBJ1-5	TGTGCCAGTACCCCCGGGACAGCGAAAAATCAGCCCCAGCATTTT	CASTPGTAKNQPQHF
TRBV6-4	few	NA	TRBJ1-1	TGTGCCAGCTGGGTTAGAAGCAGGAACACTGAAGCTTTCTTT	CASWVRSRNTEAFF
TRBV7-8	few	NA	TRBJ2-5	TGTGCCAGCAGCTCCTGGGACGGAGCCCAAGAGACCCAGTACTTC	CASSSWDGAQETQYF
TRBV7-9	NA	TRBD2	TRBJ2-2	TGTGCCAGCAGCTTCGGACTAGCGGGAACCCGGGAGCTGTTTTTT	CASSFGLAGTRELFF
TRBV25-1	many	NA	TRBJ2-7	TGTGCCAGCAGTGAAATCGGTAGGGAGTACGAGCAGTACTTC	CASSEIGREYEQYF
TRBV20-1	NA	NA	TRBJ2-7	TGCAGTGCCAGGGAATTACACTACGAGCAGTGCTTC	CSARELHYEQCF
TRBV2	NA	TRBD1	TRBJ1-4	TGTGCCAGCACCGAGGGGGCAACGAATGAAACCCTCTTTTTT	CASTEGATNETLFF
TRBV29-1	many	TRBD2	TRBJ2-7	TGCAGCGTTGAAGATCTCAGGACTAGCGGGGCACCCTACGAGCAGTACTTC	CSVEDLRTSGAPYEQYF
TRBV29-1	NA	TRBD1	TRBJ1-5	TGCAGCGAAGGGACAGCCAATCAGCCCCAGCATTTT	CSEGTANQPQHF
TRBV20-1	NA	NA	TRBJ2-6	TGCAGTGCTAGGCTCAGGTTTGGGGCCAACGTCCTGACTTTC	CSARLRFGANVLTF
TRBV10-3	few	NA	TRBJ2-7	TGTGCCATCAGTGACTTTTCCTCCAGGGGTATTACCTACGAGCAGTACTTC	CAISDFSSRGITYEQYF
TRBV7-8	few	TRBD2	TRBJ2-2	TGTGCCAGCAGCTTCGCGGGGGGGACTTCAATCACCGGGGAGCTGTTTTTT	CASSFAGGTSITGELFF
TRBV24-1	many	NA	TRBJ1-5	TGTGCCACCAGTGACCTCGGTGGGCCCCAGCATTTT	CATSDLGGPQHF
TRBV7-2	many	NA	TRBJ2-7	TGTGCCAGCAGCTACGGCCACGAGCAGTACTTC	CASSYGHEQYF